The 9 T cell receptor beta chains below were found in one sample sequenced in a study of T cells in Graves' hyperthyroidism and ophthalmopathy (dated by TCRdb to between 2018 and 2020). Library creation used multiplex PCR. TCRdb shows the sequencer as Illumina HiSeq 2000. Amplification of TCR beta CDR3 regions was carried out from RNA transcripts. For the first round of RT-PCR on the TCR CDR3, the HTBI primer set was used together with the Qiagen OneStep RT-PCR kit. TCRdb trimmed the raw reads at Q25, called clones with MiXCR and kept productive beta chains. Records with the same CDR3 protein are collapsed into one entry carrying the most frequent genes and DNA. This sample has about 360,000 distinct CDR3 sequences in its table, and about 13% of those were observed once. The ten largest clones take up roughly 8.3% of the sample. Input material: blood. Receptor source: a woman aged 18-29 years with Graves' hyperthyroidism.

The CDR3 spells CASSYAQGATGELFF. In DNA, the CDR3 is TGTGCCAGCAGTTACGCCCAGGGGGCGACCGGGGAGCTGTTTTTT. The chain links TRBV6-5 to TRBJ2-2; the match to TRBD1 covers 8 bases. This CDR3 comprises 15 residues. Unmatched junction bases numbered 4, after V lost 2 bases and J lost 5 bases. The germline V gene encodes CDR1 MNHEY and CDR2 SVGAGI.

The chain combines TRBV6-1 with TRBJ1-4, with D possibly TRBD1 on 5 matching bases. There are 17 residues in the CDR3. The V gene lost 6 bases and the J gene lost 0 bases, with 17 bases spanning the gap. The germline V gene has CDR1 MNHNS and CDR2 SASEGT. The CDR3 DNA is TGTGCCAGCAGCGCGGACGGGGACTCAGCAACTAATGAAAAACTGTTTTTT. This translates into CASSADGDSATNEKLFF.

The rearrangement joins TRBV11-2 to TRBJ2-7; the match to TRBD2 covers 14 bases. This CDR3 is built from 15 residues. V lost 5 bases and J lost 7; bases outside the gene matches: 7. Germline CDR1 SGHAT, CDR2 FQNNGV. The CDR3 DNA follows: TGTGCCAGCAGCCTGACTAGCGGGGGGGCGAGAGAGCAGTACTTC. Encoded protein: CASSLTSGGAREQYF.

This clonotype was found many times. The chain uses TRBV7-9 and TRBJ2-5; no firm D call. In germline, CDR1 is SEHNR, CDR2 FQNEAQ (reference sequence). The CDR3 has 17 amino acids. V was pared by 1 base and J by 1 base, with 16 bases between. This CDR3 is CASSLDGRWATQETQYF. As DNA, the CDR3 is TGTGCCAGCAGCTTAGACGGACGGTGGGCTACCCAAGAGACCCAGTACTTC.

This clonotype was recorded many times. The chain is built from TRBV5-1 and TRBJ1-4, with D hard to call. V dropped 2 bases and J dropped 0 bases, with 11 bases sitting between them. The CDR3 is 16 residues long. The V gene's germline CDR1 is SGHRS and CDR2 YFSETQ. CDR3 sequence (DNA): TGCGCCAGCAGCTTCCGCACATACTCAACTAATGAAAAACTGTTTTTT. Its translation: CASSFRTYSTNEKLFF.

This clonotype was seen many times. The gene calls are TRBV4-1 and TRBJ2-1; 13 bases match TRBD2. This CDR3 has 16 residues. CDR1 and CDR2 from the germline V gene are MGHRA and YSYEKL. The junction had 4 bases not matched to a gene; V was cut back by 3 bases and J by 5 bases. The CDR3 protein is CASSHPGLAGDNEQFF. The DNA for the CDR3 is TGCGCCAGCAGCCATCCAGGACTAGCGGGAGACAATGAGCAGTTCTTC.

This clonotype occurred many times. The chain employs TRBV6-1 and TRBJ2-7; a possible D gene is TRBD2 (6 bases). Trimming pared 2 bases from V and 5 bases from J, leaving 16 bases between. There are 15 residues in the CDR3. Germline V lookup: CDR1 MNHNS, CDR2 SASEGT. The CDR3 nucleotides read TGTGCCAGCAGTGAACGGGTCTCGAGGAGGGACGAGCAGTACTTC. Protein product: CASSERVSRRDEQYF.

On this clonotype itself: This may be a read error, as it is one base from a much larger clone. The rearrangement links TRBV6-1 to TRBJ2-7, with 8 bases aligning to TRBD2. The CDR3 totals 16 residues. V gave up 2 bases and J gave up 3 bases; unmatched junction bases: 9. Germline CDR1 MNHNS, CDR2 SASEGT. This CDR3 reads CASSETGTGGSYEQYF. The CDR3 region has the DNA TGTGCCAGCAGTGAAACCGGGACGGGGGGGAGCTACGAGCAGTACTTC.

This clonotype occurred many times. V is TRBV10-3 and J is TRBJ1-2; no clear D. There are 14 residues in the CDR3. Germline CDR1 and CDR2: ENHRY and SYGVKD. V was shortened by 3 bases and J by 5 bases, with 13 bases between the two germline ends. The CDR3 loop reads CAISDSARTYGYTF. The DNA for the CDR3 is TGTGCCATCAGTGACTCGGCCAGAACGTATGGCTACACCTTC.